Each of the 10 T cell receptor beta chains below was sequenced from the same sample in a study of human T cells and chemical hapten exposure. Time point noted: patch test 1, 2 weeks after DPC sensitization. Described treatment: therapeutic diphenylcyclopropenone sensitization with weekly scalp DPC. Each CDR3 protein is one row after TCRdb ran MiXCR on the RACE reads. This sample yields about 360,000 distinct CDR3 sequences, of which around 4.8% are seen a single time; approximately 2.3% belongs to the top ten. The source was whole blood, collected in connection with sensitization to the hapten diphenylcyclopropenone (DPC). The receptor source for this set is a woman in her forties or fifties with alopecia areata. Some clones in this sample may be carry-over from other donors' samples.

This clonotype has at least ten counts. J is TRBJ2-7 and V is TRBV12-3 or TRBV12-4; 7 nucleotides match TRBD2. V dropped 6 bases and J dropped 4; count of bases not matched to a gene: 6. This CDR3 region has 13 residues. CDR3: CASRPMGGYEQYF. CDR3 coding DNA: TGTGCCAGCAGACCCATGGGGGGGTACGAGCAGTACTTC.

This clonotype came up many times. The V gene is TRBV29-1, the J gene TRBJ2-7; D perhaps matches TRBD2 (5 bases). This CDR3 comprises 13 residues. Germline V gene sequence: CDR1 SQVTM, CDR2 ANQGSEA. V lost 6 bases and J 0 bases, leaving 12 bases between the germline ends. CDR3 protein: CSVRTGSSYEQYF. The CDR3 nucleotides read TGCAGCGTAAGGACTGGGAGCTCCTACGAGCAGTACTTC.

There are a few counts of this clonotype. CDR3 protein: CACSGTGNTGELFF. Written as DNA, the CDR3 is TGTGCCTGTTCCGGGACAGGGAACACCGGGGAGCTGTTTTTT. The V gene is TRBV30, the J gene TRBJ2-2; 8 bases line up with TRBD1. The V gene end was trimmed by 6 bases and the J gene end by 1 base; junction bases not matched to a gene: 4. Per germline, CDR1 GTSNPN and CDR2 SVGIG (reference sequence). CDR3 length equals 14 residues.

This clonotype has at least ten counts. The V and J genes are TRBV12-3 or TRBV12-4 and TRBJ1-6, with TRBD1 matching 9 bases. The CDR3 has 16 amino acids. V lost 7 bases and J lost 7; bases outside the gene matches: 11. The CDR3: CASTQGTGRRNSPLHF. CDR3 sequence (DNA): TGTGCCAGCACCCAGGGGACAGGGAGAAGGAATTCACCCCTCCACTTT.

This clonotype was counted between two and nine times. The genes are TRBV1 and TRBJ1-5; the table's D call of TRBD1 was not tested on the DNA. TRBV1 is termed a pseudogene. The CDR3 length is 17 residues. Here the CDR3 reads CTSSQDSCRGNCQPQHF. CDR3 sequence (DNA): TGCACCAGCAGCCAAGATAGTTGCAGGGGGAACTGCCAGCCCCAGCATTTT.

In this sample, this clonotype turned up a few times. The rearrangement uses TRBV5-1 and TRBJ1-2, with D unclear. The CDR3 covers 15 residues. The germline gives CDR1 SGHRS, CDR2 YFSETQ. The V end lost 1 base, the J end lost 2 bases, and 12 bases lay between the germline ends. CDR3 residues: CASSLHGEKNYGYTF. For the CDR3, the DNA is TGCGCCAGCAGCTTGCACGGGGAGAAGAACTATGGCTACACCTTC.

Many counts were recorded for this clonotype. V is TRBV20-1 and J is TRBJ1-5, with 10 bases fitting TRBD1. The CDR3 runs 15 residues. The germline gives CDR1 DFQATT, CDR2 SNEGSKA (reference sequence). With V trimmed by 3 bases and J by 3 bases, 5 bases remained unmatched. In nucleotides, the CDR3 is TGCAGTGCTAGTGGGGACAGGGGTACCAATCAGCCCCAGCATTTT. As protein: CSASGDRGTNQPQHF.

This clonotype was recorded at least ten times. The chain has TRBV20-1 and TRBJ1-6; D perhaps matches TRBD1 (6 bases). Per the germline V gene, CDR1 is DFQATT and CDR2 is SNEGSKA (reference sequence). Trimming cost V 7 bases and J 8 bases, with 12 bases left between them. This CDR3 is 12 amino acids long. The CDR3 spells CSVKGGDSPLHF. CDR3 DNA sequence: TGCAGTGTTAAAGGGGGTGATTCACCCCTCCACTTT.

There are many counts of this clonotype. V is TRBV19 and J is TRBJ2-5; 7 nucleotides align to TRBD1. The CDR3 is 13 residues long. Germline loops: CDR1 LNHDA, CDR2 SQIVND (reference sequence). Losses at the gene ends were 4 bases for V and 3 bases for J; bases not matched to a gene: 2. In nucleotides, the CDR3 is TGTGCCAGTAGTAGACAGGGTGAAGAGACCCAGTACTTC. Translating gives CASSRQGEETQYF. Looking up the rest from reference TRBV19 and TRBJ2-5 gives the full variable domain: DGGITQSPKYLFRKEGQNVTLSCEQNLNHDAMYWYRQDPGQGLRLIYYSQIVNDFQKGDIAEGYSVSREKKESFPLTVTSAQKNPTAFYLCASSRQGEETQYFGPGTRLLVL.

Only a few counts were recorded for this clonotype. This CDR3 is CASSQEVAGGEQYF. DNA for the CDR3: TGTGCCAGCAGCCAAGAAGTAGCGGGGGGAGAGCAGTACTTC. The V and J genes are TRBV4-2 and TRBJ2-7, with 10 bases fitting TRBD2. CDR3 size: 14 residues. The V segment lost 0 bases and the J segment 7 bases; nucleotides outside the gene matches: 3. From germline, CDR1 is LGHNA and CDR2 YNFKEQ.